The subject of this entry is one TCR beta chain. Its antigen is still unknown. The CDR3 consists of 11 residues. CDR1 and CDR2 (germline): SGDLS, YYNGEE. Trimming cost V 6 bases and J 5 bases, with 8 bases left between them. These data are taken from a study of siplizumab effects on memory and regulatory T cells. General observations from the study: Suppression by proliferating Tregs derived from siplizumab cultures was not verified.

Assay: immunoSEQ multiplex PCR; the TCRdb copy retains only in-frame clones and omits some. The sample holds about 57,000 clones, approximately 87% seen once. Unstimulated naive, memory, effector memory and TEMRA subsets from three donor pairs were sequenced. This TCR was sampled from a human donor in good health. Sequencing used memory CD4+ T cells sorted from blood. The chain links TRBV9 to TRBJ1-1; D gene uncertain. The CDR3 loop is CASTPRTEAFF. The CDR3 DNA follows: TGTGCCAGCACCCCCCGAACTGAAGCTTTCTTT.